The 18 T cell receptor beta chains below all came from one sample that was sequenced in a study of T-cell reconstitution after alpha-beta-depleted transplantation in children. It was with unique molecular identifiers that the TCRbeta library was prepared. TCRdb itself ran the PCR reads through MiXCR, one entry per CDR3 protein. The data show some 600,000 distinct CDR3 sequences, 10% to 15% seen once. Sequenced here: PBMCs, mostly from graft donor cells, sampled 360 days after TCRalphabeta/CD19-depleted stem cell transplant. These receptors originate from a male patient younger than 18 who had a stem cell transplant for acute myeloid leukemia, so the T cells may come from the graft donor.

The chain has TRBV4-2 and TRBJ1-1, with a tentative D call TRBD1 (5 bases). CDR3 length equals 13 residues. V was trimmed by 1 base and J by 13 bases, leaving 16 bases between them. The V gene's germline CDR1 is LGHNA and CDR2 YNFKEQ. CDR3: CASSQVVQGIDFF. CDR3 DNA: TGTGCCAGCAGCCAAGTTGTGCAGGGCATCGATTTCTTT.

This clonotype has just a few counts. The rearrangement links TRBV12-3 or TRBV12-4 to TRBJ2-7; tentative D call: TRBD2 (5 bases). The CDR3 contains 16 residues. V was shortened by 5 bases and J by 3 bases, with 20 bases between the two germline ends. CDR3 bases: TGTGCCAGCAGTACCAGCGACGAGGGAAAGTACTACGAGCAGTACTTC. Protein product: CASSTSDEGKYYEQYF.

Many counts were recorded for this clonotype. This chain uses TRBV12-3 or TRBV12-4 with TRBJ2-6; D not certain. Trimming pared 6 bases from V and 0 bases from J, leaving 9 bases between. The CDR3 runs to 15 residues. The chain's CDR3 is CASSFISSGANVLTF. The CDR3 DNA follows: TGTGCCAGCAGCTTCATTTCCTCTGGGGCCAACGTCCTGACTTTC.

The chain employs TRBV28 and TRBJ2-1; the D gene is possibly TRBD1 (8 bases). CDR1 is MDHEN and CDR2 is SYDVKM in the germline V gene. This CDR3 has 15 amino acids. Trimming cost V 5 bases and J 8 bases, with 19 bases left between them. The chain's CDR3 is CASSPEQGGEDEQFF. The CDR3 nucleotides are TGTGCCAGCAGTCCGGAACAGGGGGGGGAGGATGAGCAGTTCTTC. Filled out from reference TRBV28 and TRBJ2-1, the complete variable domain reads DVKVTQSSRYLVKRTGEKVFLECVQDMDHENMFWYRQDPGLGLRLIYFSYDVKMKEKGDIPEGYSVSREKKERFSLILESASTNQTSMYLCASSPEQGGEDEQFFGPGTRLTVL.

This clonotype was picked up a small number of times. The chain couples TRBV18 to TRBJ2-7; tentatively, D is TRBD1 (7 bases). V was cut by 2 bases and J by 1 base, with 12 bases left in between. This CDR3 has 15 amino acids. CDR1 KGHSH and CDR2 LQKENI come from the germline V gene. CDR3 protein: CASSPTGDFSYEQYF. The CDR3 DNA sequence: TGTGCCAGCTCACCAACAGGGGACTTTTCCTACGAGCAGTACTTC.

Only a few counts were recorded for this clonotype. The CDR3 spells CASSLAHAGYGYTF. As DNA, the CDR3 is TGTGCCAGCAGCTTGGCACACGCAGGTTATGGCTACACCTTC. The chain couples TRBV7-9 to TRBJ1-2, with D unresolved. V dropped 3 bases and J dropped 5 bases, with 13 bases sitting between them. The CDR3 runs to 14 residues. CDR1 and CDR2 (germline): SEHNR, FQNEAQ (reference sequence).

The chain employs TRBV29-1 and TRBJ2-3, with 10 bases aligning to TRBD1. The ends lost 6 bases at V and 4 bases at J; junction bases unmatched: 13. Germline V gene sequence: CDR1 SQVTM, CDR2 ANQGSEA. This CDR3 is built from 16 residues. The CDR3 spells CSVLNIGGTGADTQYF. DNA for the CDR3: TGCAGCGTCCTCAATATTGGGGGGACAGGGGCAGATACGCAGTATTTT.

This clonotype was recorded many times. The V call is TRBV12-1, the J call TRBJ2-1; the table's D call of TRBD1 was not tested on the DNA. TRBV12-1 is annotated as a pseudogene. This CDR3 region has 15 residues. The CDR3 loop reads CASGFAPAGIDEQFF. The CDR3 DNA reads TGTGCCAGCGGGTTCGCCCCAGCCGGGATCGATGAGCAGTTCTTC.

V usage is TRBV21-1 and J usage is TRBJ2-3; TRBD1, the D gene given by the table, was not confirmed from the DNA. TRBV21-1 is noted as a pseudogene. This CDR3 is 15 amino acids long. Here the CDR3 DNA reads TGTGCCAGCAGTACCGGGGACCGGGGCGGGGATACGCAGTATTTT. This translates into CASSTGDRGGDTQYF.

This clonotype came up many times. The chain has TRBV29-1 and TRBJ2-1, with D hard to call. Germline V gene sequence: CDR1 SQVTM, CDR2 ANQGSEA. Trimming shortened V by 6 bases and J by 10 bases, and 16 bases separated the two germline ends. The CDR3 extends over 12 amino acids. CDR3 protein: CSVPAALHEQFF. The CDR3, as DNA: TGCAGCGTGCCGGCGGCCCTCCACGAGCAGTTCTTC.

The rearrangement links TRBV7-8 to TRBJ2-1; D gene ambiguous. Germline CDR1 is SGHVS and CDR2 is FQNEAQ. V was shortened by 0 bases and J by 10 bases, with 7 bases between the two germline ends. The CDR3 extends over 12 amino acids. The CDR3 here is CASSLATPEQFF. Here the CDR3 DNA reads TGTGCCAGCAGCTTAGCGACACCGGAGCAGTTCTTC.

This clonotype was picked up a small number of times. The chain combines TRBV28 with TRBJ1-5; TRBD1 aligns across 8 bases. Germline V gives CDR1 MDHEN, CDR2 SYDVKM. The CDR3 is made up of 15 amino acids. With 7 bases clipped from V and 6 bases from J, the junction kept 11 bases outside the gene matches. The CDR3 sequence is CASNEGRTGSQPQHF. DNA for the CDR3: TGTGCCAGCAACGAAGGGAGGACAGGGAGTCAGCCCCAGCATTTT.

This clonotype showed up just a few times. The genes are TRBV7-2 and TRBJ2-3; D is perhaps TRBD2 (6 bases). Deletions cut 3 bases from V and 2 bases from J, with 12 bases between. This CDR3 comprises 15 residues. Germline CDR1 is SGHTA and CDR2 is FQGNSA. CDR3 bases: TGTGCCAGCAGCTTGGGGGGACCCCACACAGATACGCAGTATTTT. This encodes CASSLGGPHTDTQYF. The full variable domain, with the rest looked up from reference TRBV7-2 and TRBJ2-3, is GAGVSQSPSNKVTEKGKDVELRCDPISGHTALYWYRQSLGQGLEFLIYFQGNSAPDKSGLPSDRFSAERTGGSVSTLTIQRTQQEDSAVYLCASSLGGPHTDTQYFGPGTRLTVL.

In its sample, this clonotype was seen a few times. The chain's CDR3 is CASSQGHRLTDTQYF. The CDR3 DNA follows: TGCGCCAGCAGCCAGGGCCACCGCCTCACAGATACGCAGTATTTT. V and J are TRBV4-3 and TRBJ2-3; no firm D call. V lost 3 bases and J lost 2, with 12 bases in between. The germline V gene encodes CDR1 LGHNA and CDR2 YSLEER. The CDR3 covers 15 residues.

In nucleotides, the CDR3 is TGTGCCAGCCTCGGGGGTGAGCAGTTCTTC. Encoded protein: CASLGGEQFF. The chain joins TRBV5-5 to TRBJ2-1; perhaps TRBD2 as D (6 bases). Looked up from germline, CDR1 is SGHKS and CDR2 is YYEKEE (reference sequence). V was shortened by 7 bases and J by 9 bases, with 8 bases between the two germline ends. This CDR3 comprises 10 residues.

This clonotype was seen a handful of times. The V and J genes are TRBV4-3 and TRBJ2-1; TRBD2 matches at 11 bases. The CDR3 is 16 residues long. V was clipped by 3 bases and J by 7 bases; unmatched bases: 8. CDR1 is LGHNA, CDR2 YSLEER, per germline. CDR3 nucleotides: TGCGCCAGCAGCCAGCTGCTAGCGGGAGGCGGAAATGAGCAGTTCTTC. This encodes CASSQLLAGGGNEQFF.

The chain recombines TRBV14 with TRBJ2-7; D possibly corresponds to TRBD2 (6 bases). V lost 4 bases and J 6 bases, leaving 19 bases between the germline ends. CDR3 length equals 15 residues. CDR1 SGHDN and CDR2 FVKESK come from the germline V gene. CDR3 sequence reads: CASSPGGTFASEQYF. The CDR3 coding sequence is TGTGCCAGCAGCCCTGGCGGGACGTTTGCCTCCGAGCAGTACTTC.

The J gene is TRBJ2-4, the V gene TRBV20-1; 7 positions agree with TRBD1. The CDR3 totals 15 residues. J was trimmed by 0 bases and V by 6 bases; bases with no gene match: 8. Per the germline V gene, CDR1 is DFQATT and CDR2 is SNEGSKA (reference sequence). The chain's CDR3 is CSAYGTALAKNIQYF. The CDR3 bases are TGCAGTGCCTATGGGACAGCTCTAGCCAAAAACATTCAGTACTTC.